The 24 T cell receptor beta chains reported below all come from one sample, sequenced in a study of T-cell memory formation after mild COVID-19 listed by TCRdb under 2021. Libraries were prepared through 5' RACE. For sequencing, an Illumina NovaSeq 6000 was employed. The public sequencing data were trimmed at Q25 with fastp and processed into clonotypes with MiXCR by TCRdb, which kept only in-frame beta chains. Every distinct CDR3 protein forms one entry, paired with its most common genes and DNA. The sample table holds about 390,000 distinct CDR3 sequences, of which around a sixth were seen once. The ten biggest clones cover roughly 21% of the sample. Sequencing was done on a sample of PBMCs or a T cell subset sorted from them (not recorded which). Every receptor here comes from a man aged 18 to 30 who had mild COVID-19 (a few samples of this study predate the infection). The sample titles of this study are shuffled in the database, so cell type and time point are left out; the donor was told from shared clones.

The chain combines TRBV6-2 or TRBV6-3 with TRBJ2-3; tentative D call: TRBD2 (5 bases). The CDR3 covers 17 residues. CDR1 MNHEY and CDR2 SVGEGT come from the germline V gene. Trimming took 0 bases from V and 2 from J, leaving 15 bases between them. CDR3 nucleotides: TGTGCCAGCAGTTACTCGAACCGGGGATTGTTCACAGATACGCAGTATTTT. Translated, it gives CASSYSNRGLFTDTQYF.

The chain links TRBV20-1 to TRBJ1-3; possibly TRBD1 for D (5 bases). Germline-derived CDR1 and CDR2 are DFQATT and SNEGSKA (reference sequence). Trimming removed 4 bases from V and 4 bases from J, with 14 bases in between. This CDR3 is 14 amino acids long. The CDR3 region is CSATGQTSGNTIYF. The CDR3 coding sequence is TGCAGTGCTACTGGACAAACTTCAGGAAACACCATATATTTT.

This clonotype was counted only a few times. The chain carries TRBV24-1 and TRBJ2-2; D is ambiguous. CDR1 KGHDR and CDR2 SFDVKD come from the germline V gene. The CDR3 is made up of 14 amino acids. V lost 6 bases and J lost 1, with 8 bases in between. This CDR3 is CATSLPRNTGELFF. The CDR3 nucleotides read TGTGCCACCAGTTTACCGCGGAACACCGGGGAGCTGTTTTTT.

The chain carries TRBV27 and TRBJ2-1; 9 bases match TRBD1. The CDR3 runs 15 residues. V shed 6 bases, J shed 6 bases, and the junction held 9 bases outside the gene matches. CDR1 is MNHEY, CDR2 SMNVEV, per germline (reference sequence). The CDR3 is CASSPGQGLGNEQFF. Written as DNA, the CDR3 is TGTGCCAGCAGCCCAGGACAGGGGCTGGGCAATGAGCAGTTCTTC.

There are a few counts of this clonotype. The rearrangement links TRBV29-1 to TRBJ2-7, with 7 bases identical to TRBD1. Unmatched junction bases numbered 8, after V lost 0 bases and J lost 0 bases. The CDR3 is 16 amino acids. CDR1 and CDR2 (germline): SQVTM, ANQGSEA. The CDR3 region is CSVEESRTGSSYEQYF. CDR3 DNA: TGCAGCGTTGAAGAATCAAGGACAGGTAGCTCCTACGAGCAGTACTTC.

This clonotype has only a few counts. V usage is TRBV11-2 and J usage is TRBJ2-2; either TRBD1 or TRBD2 may fit D (5 bases each). The CDR3 extends over 15 amino acids. CDR1 is SGHAT, CDR2 FQNNGV, per germline. V gave up 5 bases and J gave up 2 bases, with 12 bases separating them. DNA of the CDR3: TGTGCCAGCAGCGGGAAGGGACCCAACACCGGGGAGCTGTTTTTT. Amino acid sequence: CASSGKGPNTGELFF.

The V and J genes are TRBV5-1 and TRBJ2-4; D possibly matches TRBD1 or TRBD2 (5 bases each). Trimming cost V 0 bases and J 0 bases, with 10 bases left between them. CDR1 and CDR2 from the germline V gene are SGHRS and YFSETQ. The CDR3 length is 16 residues. CDR3 sequence: CASSLGGILAKNIQYF. CDR3 nucleotides: TGCGCCAGCAGCTTGGGGGGGATTCTAGCCAAAAACATTCAGTACTTC.

This clonotype has only one observation. The chain couples TRBV9 to TRBJ1-2; D gene unclear. V was pared by 4 bases and J by 5 bases, with 18 bases between. CDR1 is SGDLS and CDR2 is YYNGEE in the germline V gene. This CDR3 spans 15 amino acids. The CDR3 is CASSPPFGWTYGYTF. DNA of the CDR3: TGTGCCAGCAGCCCTCCCTTCGGGTGGACTTATGGCTACACCTTC. The variable domain in full, completed from reference TRBV9 and TRBJ1-2, reads DSGVTQTPKHLITATGQRVTLRCSPRSGDLSVYWYQQSLDQGLQFLIQYYNGEERAKGNILERFSAQQFPDLHSELNLSSLELGDSALYFCASSPPFGWTYGYTFGSGTRLTVV.

This sequence joins TRBV7-2 and TRBJ1-3; unclear D gene. CDR1 and CDR2 (germline): SGHTA, FQGNSA. Deletions cut 2 bases from V and 4 bases from J, with 9 bases between. This CDR3 is built from 14 residues. The CDR3 DNA sequence: TGTGCCAGCAGCTTATCGGGCGTCGGAAACACCATATATTTT. Its protein is CASSLSGVGNTIYF.

The chain is built from TRBV18 and TRBJ1-1; possibly TRBD1 for D (6 bases). This CDR3 is built from 13 residues. Trimming stripped 4 bases from V and 14 bases from J, with 20 bases between. The germline CDR1 and CDR2 sequences are KGHSH and LQKENI. In nucleotides, the CDR3 is TGTGCCAGCTCACTAGGGGACAACCCTAAAACCTTCTTT. Protein: CASSLGDNPKTFF.

This clonotype was counted between two and nine times. V usage is TRBV2 and J usage is TRBJ2-1, with 10 bases lining up with TRBD1. Germline V gene sequence: CDR1 SNHLY, CDR2 FYNNEI. The length of the CDR3 is 13 residues. J gave up 9 bases and V 8 bases, and 7 bases lay outside the gene matches. CDR3 amino acids: CASGLDRGGEQFF. CDR3 coding DNA: TGTGCCAGCGGATTGGACAGGGGGGGTGAGCAGTTCTTC.

The chain is built from TRBV24-1 and TRBJ2-1; 7 bases align to TRBD1. V dropped 5 bases and J dropped 6; count of bases not matched to a gene: 6. The CDR3 has 14 amino acids. Germline V CDR1 and CDR2: KGHDR, SFDVKD. For the CDR3, the DNA is TGTGCCACCAGTGTAGGGGGCAGGGGCAATGAGCAGTTCTTC. This sequence encodes CATSVGGRGNEQFF.

The chain is built from TRBV7-9 and TRBJ2-1, with 12 bases matching TRBD2. After removal of 6 bases from V and 3 bases from J, the junction contained 3 bases not matched to a gene. The CDR3 is made up of 15 amino acids. Germline-derived CDR1 and CDR2 are SEHNR and FQNEAQ (reference sequence). CDR3 coding DNA: TGTGCCAGCAGAAAACTAGCGGGGGGCTACAATGAGCAGTTCTTC. Protein product: CASRKLAGGYNEQFF.

This clonotype was seen only a few times. The chain is built from TRBV12-3 or TRBV12-4 and TRBJ1-6, with TRBD1 as a possible D gene (6 bases). V lost 5 bases to trimming and J lost 7 bases, with 18 bases between them. The CDR3 is 16 amino acids. Here the CDR3 reads CASSQRTAFLNSPLHF. CDR3 in DNA: TGTGCCAGCAGTCAACGGACAGCCTTTCTCAATTCACCCCTCCACTTT.

This clonotype was observed once. Germline and junction disagree at one end, which may indicate a read error. The chain is built from TRBV11-2 and TRBJ2-7, with 8 positions matching TRBD1. CDR1 and CDR2 (germline): SGHAT, FQNNGV. CDR3 length equals 15 residues. The CDR3 loop is CAISFDRGYGYEQYF. The CDR3 region has the DNA TGTGCCATCAGCTTTGACAGGGGATACGGTTACGAGCAGTACTTC. The complete variable domain, with remaining parts taken from reference TRBV11-2 and TRBJ2-7, reads EAGVAQSPRYKIIEKRQSVAFWCNPISGHATLYWYQQILGQGPKLLIQFQNNGVVDDSQLPKDRFSAERLKGVDSTLKIQPAKLEDSAVYLCAISFDRGYGYEQYFGPGTRLTVT.

The chain employs TRBV20-1 and TRBJ2-3; 8 bases fit TRBD2. Germline V gene lookup returns CDR1 DFQATT and CDR2 SNEGSKA (reference sequence). Unmatched junction bases numbered 7, after V lost 5 bases and J lost 0 bases. This CDR3 spans 15 amino acids. CDR3 in amino acids: CSAPNGGGSTDTQYF. Written as DNA, the CDR3 is TGCAGTGCTCCCAACGGCGGGGGGAGCACAGATACGCAGTATTTT.

This clonotype showed up just a few times. This chain joins TRBV5-1 and TRBJ2-5; 8 nucleotides align to TRBD2. This CDR3 region has 14 residues. The germline gives CDR1 SGHRS, CDR2 YFSETQ. The J segment lost 1 base and the V segment lost 6 bases, leaving 5 bases of the junction unmatched. The CDR3 sequence is CASTRGGSQETQYF. The CDR3, as DNA: TGCGCCAGCACCCGCGGGGGGAGCCAAGAGACCCAGTACTTC.

The J gene is TRBJ1-2, the V gene TRBV6-5; D not resolved. The ends were cut back, 5 bases at V and 4 bases at J, with 14 bases in the middle. This CDR3 comprises 14 residues. Germline CDR1 and CDR2: MNHEY and SVGAGI. This CDR3 reads CASSPLTWSYGYTF. CDR3 coding DNA: TGTGCCAGCAGTCCGCTGACATGGAGCTATGGCTACACCTTC.

This clonotype has a handful of counts. The V gene is TRBV6-2 or TRBV6-3, the J gene TRBJ2-3; TRBD1 agrees at 7 bases. Trimming took 5 bases from V and 0 from J; bases not matched to a gene: 5. The germline gives CDR1 MNHEY, CDR2 SVGEGT. The CDR3 extends over 15 amino acids. The CDR3 DNA sequence: TGTGCCAGCAGTAACAGGGGTTTTAGCACAGATACGCAGTATTTT. Translating gives CASSNRGFSTDTQYF.

The CDR3 bases are TGTGCCAGCAGTTATGACTTGGGCTATGGCTACACCTTC. Its translation is CASSYDLGYGYTF. The rearrangement links TRBV12-3 or TRBV12-4 to TRBJ1-2; D unclear. Trimming took 4 bases from V and 4 from J, leaving 10 bases between them. The CDR3 contains 13 residues.

The chain couples TRBV6-1 to TRBJ2-1, with 10 nucleotides matching TRBD1. Germline-derived CDR1 and CDR2 are MNHNS and SASEGT. The ends lost 5 bases at V and 4 bases at J; junction bases unmatched: 2. This CDR3 comprises 14 residues. The CDR3 protein is CASSQDRGYNEQFF. In DNA form, the CDR3 reads TGTGCCAGCAGTCAGGACAGGGGGTACAATGAGCAGTTCTTC.

There are many counts of this clonotype. J is TRBJ2-7 and V is TRBV7-2; D is possibly TRBD1 or TRBD2 (5 bases each). V dropped 5 bases and J dropped 6 bases, with 14 bases sitting between them. This CDR3 spans 13 amino acids. Germline loops: CDR1 SGHTA, CDR2 FQGNSA. In DNA form, the CDR3 reads TGTGCCAGCAGCCGGGACCGATCCCTCGAGCAGTACGTC. Translation gives CASSRDRSLEQYV.

The CDR3 loop is CASRGDPSSYNEQFF. The CDR3 nucleotides are TGTGCCAGCAGAGGGGACCCGAGCTCCTACAATGAGCAGTTCTTC. The chain combines TRBV25-1 with TRBJ2-1; D tentatively reads TRBD1 or TRBD2 (5 bases each). V gave up 6 bases and J gave up 0 bases, with 12 bases separating them. Germline V gene lookup returns CDR1 MGHDK and CDR2 SYGVNS. The CDR3 is made up of 15 amino acids.

The chain carries TRBV20-1 and TRBJ2-1, with 8 bases fitting TRBD2. V shed 3 bases and J 10 bases; nucleotides not matched to a gene: 5. Germline CDR1 and CDR2: DFQATT and SNEGSKA (reference sequence). The CDR3 has 12 amino acids. The CDR3 nucleotides read TGCAGTGCTAGCGGGGGGGCCGGAGAGCAGTTCTTC. It translates to CSASGGAGEQFF.